The clone carrying this TCR beta chain was observed a single time. Its antigen is as yet unknown. This entry belongs to a study of T cell responses to AZD1222 COVID-19 vaccine. General observations from the study: Across spike, vaccine-associated CD4 TCRs were found, dominant at 160-218 and 743-854. The number of AZD1222 recipients seropositive at baseline was only 6 or 7. After two AZD1222 doses, spike-specific TCR breadth and depth rose versus day 0.

The data were produced by immunoSEQ multiplex PCR, yet TCRdb's version contains in-frame clones alone and is incomplete. The sample includes roughly 200,000 clones, almost 95% seen only once; the top ten take 1% to 1.5%. CDR1 is SGDLS, CDR2 YYNGEE, per germline. This CDR3 has 14 residues. Trimming took off 4 bases at V and 6 bases at J, with 17 bases between the two ends. The source is an adult in good health. This specimen was peripheral blood, taken on day 0 of AZD1222 vaccination. The gene calls are TRBV9 and TRBJ2-7, with D perhaps matching TRBD1 (6 bases). As DNA, the CDR3 is TGTGCCAGCAGCTTGACAGGTGAGCACCGCGAGCAGTACTTC. It is translated as CASSLTGEHREQYF.